The sample holds one count of the clone carrying this T cell receptor (beta chain). Its target is not known. These data are taken from a study of beta chain features in type 1 diabetes. Study at large: When patients were set against healthy donors, age, gender and cell yields were similar.

TCRB transcripts that were expressed got sequenced, as all of the isolated RNA had been reverse transcribed. Sequencing used immunoSEQ multiplex PCR; TCRdb keeps in-frame clones, though not all of them. The sample carries about 370,000 clones, 9.5% to 10% recorded once. Study-wide results and limits: There was a moderate but significant shortening of TCRB CDR3s in all four CD4+ subsets of Type 1 diabetes patients.

J gave up 7 bases and V 2 bases, and 6 bases lay outside the gene matches. This CDR3 comprises 14 residues. Germline-derived CDR1 and CDR2 are LNHDA and SQIVND (reference sequence). The sequence was obtained from a man aged 25 to 45 with type 1 diabetes. Sequencing input: central memory CD4+ T cells from blood. V usage is TRBV19 and J usage is TRBJ2-7; 9 nucleotides agree with TRBD1. The CDR3 nucleotides are TGTGCCAGTAGTATACGGCGACAGGGGGGTGAGCAGTACTTC. This gives the protein CASSIRRQGGEQYF.